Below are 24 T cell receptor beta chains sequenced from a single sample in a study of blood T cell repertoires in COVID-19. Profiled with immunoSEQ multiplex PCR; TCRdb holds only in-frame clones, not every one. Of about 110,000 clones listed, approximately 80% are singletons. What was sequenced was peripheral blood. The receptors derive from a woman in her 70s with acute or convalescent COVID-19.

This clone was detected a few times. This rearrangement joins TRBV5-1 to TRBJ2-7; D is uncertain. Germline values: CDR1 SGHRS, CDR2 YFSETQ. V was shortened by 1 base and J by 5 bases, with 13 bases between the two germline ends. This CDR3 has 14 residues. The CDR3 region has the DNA TGCGCCAGCAGCTTGATGGCAGATGGTAACGAGCAGTACTTC. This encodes CASSLMADGNEQYF.

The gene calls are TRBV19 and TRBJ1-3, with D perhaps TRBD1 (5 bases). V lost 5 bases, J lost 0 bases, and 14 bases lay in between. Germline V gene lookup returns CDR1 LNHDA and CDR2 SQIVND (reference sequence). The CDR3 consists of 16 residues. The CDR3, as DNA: TGTGCCAGTAGTGAAAGCCTCGGGGGCTCTGGAAACACCATATATTTT. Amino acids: CASSESLGGSGNTIYF. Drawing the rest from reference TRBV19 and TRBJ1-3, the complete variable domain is DGGITQSPKYLFRKEGQNVTLSCEQNLNHDAMYWYRQDPGQGLRLIYYSQIVNDFQKGDIAEGYSVSREKKESFPLTVTSAQKNPTAFYLCASSESLGGSGNTIYFGEGSWLTVV.

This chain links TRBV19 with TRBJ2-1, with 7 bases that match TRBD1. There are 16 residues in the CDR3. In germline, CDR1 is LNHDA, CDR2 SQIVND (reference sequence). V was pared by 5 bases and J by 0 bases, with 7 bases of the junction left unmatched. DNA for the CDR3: TGTGCCAGTAGTTCCCGGACAGGCTACTCCTACAATGAGCAGTTCTTC. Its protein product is CASSSRTGYSYNEQFF.

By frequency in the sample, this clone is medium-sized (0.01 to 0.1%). The CDR3 DNA is TGTGCCAGCAGTGACTGGATACTAGCGGGAGGAGCAGATACGCAGTATTTT. Protein sequence: CASSDWILAGGADTQYF. The J gene is TRBJ2-3, the V gene TRBV6-1, with 12 nucleotides matching TRBD2. The CDR3 covers 17 residues. Germline CDR1 is MNHNS and CDR2 is SASEGT. Trimming took 3 bases from V and 4 from J; bases not matched to a gene: 8.

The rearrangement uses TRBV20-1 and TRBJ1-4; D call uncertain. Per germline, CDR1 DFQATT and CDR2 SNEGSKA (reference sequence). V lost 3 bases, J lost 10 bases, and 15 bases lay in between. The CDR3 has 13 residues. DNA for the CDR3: TGCAGTGCTAGTTCTCGAAACACGGGAAAACTGTTTTTT. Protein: CSASSRNTGKLFF.

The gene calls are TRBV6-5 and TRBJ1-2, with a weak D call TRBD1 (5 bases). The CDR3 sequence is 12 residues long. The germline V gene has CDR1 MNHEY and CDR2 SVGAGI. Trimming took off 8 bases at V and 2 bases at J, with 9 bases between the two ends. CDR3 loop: CASGGLNYGYTF. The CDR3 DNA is TGTGCCAGCGGGGGGTTGAACTATGGCTACACCTTC.

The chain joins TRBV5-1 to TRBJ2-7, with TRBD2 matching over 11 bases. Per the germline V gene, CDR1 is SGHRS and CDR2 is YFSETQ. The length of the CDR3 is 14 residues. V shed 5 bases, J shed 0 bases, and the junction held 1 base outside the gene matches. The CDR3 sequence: CASRLAGASYEQYF. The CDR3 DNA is TGCGCCAGCAGACTAGCGGGAGCCTCCTACGAGCAGTACTTC. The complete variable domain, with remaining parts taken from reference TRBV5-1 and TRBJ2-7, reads KAGVTQTPRYLIKTRGQQVTLSCSPISGHRSVSWYQQTPGQGLQFLFEYFSETQRNKGNFPGRFSGRQFSNSRSEMNVSTLELGDSALYLCASRLAGASYEQYFGPGTRLTVT.

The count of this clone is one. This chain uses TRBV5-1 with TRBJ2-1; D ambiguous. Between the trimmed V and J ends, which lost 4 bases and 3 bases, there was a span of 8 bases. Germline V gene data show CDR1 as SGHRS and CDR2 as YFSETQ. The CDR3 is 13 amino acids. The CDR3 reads CASSADFYNEQFF. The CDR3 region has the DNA TGCGCCAGCAGCGCAGACTTCTACAATGAGCAGTTCTTC.

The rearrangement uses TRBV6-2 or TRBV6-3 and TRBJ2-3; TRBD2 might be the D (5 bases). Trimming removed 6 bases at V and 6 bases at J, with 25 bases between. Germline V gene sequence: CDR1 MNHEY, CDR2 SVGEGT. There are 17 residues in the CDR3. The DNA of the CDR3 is TGTGCCAGCAGCCCTACCAGCCGGGGAAATAGAAGGGATACGCAGTATTTT. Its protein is CASSPTSRGNRRDTQYF.

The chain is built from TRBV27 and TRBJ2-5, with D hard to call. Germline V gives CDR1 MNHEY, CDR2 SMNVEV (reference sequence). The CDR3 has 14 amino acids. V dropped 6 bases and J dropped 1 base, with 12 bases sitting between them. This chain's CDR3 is CASSLWRLQETQYF. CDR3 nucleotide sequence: TGTGCCAGCAGCCTTTGGCGGCTCCAAGAGACCCAGTACTTC.

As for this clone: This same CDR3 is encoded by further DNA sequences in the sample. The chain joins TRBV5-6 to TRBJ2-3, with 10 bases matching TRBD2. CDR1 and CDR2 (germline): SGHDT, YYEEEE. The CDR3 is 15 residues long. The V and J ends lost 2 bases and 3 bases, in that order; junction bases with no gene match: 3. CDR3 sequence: CASSLAGGSTDTQYF. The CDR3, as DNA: TGTGCCAGCAGCTTAGCGGGAGGGTCGACAGATACGCAGTATTTT.

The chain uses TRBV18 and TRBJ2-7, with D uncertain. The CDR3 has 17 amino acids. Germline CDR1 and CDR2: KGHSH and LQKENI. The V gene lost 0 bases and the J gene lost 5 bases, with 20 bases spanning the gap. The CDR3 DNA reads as TGTGCCAGCTCACCACCCGGCGCGGCGGCGGCTCCCCACGAGCAGTACTTC. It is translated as CASSPPGAAAAPHEQYF.

CDR3 sequence (DNA): TGTGCCAGCAGCAGAGGAACTATCCGCTCTGGAAACACCATATATTTT. Protein sequence: CASSRGTIRSGNTIYF. The J gene is TRBJ1-3, the V gene TRBV5-6; no definite D call. The length of the CDR3 is 16 residues. CDR1 is SGHDT, CDR2 YYEEEE, per germline. Trimming left V 4 bases short and J 0 bases short, with 14 bases between.

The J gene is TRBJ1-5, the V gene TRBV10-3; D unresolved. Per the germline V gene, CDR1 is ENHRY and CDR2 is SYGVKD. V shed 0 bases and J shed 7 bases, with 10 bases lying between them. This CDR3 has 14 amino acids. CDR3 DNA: TGTGCCATCAGTGAGTCGGGCCGGGAGCAGCCCCAGCATTTT. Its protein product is CAISESGREQPQHF.

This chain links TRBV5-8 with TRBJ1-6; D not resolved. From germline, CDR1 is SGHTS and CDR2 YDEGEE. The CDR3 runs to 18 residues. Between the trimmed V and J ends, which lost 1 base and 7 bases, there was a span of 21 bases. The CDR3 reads CASSLFRGSGISNSPLHF. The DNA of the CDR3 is TGTGCCAGCAGCTTGTTTCGTGGGTCGGGAATCTCAAATTCACCCCTCCACTTT.

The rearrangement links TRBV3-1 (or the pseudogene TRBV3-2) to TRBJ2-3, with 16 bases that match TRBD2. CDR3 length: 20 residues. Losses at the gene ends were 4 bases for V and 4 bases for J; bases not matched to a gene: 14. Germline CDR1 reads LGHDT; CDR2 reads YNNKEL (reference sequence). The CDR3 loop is CASSRPGLAGGPGSADTQYF. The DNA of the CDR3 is TGTGCCAGCAGCCGTCCGGGACTAGCGGGAGGGCCAGGTTCGGCAGATACGCAGTATTTT.

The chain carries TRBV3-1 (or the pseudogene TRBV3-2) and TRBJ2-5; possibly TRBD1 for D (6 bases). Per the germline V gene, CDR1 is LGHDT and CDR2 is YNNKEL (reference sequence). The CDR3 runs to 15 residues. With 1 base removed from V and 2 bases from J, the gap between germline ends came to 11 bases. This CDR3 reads CASSQGGQMQETQYF. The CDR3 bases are TGTGCCAGCAGCCAAGGTGGACAGATGCAAGAGACCCAGTACTTC.

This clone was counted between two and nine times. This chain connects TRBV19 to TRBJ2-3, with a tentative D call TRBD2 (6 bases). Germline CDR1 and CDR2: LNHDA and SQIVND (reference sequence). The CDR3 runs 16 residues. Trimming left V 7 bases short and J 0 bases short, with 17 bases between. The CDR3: CASKVVASESTDTQYF. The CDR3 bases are TGTGCCAGTAAGGTGGTGGCTAGCGAGAGCACAGATACGCAGTATTTT.

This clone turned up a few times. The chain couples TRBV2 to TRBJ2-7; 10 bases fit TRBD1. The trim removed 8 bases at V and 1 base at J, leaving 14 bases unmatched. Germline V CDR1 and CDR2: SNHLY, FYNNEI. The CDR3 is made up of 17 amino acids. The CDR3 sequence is CASLELTLGQGSYEQYF. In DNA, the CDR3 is TGTGCCAGCCTCGAGCTCACGCTGGGACAGGGGTCCTACGAGCAGTACTTC.

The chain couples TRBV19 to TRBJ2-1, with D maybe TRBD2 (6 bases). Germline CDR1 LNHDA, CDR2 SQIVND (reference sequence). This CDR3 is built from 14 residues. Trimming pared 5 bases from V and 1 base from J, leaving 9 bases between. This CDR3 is CASSYSGSYNEQFF. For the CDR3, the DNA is TGTGCCAGTAGTTATAGCGGTTCCTACAATGAGCAGTTCTTC. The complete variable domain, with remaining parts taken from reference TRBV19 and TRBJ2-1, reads DGGITQSPKYLFRKEGQNVTLSCEQNLNHDAMYWYRQDPGQGLRLIYYSQIVNDFQKGDIAEGYSVSREKKESFPLTVTSAQKNPTAFYLCASSYSGSYNEQFFGPGTRLTVL.

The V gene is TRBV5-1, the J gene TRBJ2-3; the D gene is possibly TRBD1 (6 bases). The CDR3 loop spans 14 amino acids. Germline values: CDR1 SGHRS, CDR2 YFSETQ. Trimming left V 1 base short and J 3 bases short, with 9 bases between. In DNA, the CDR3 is TGCGCCAGCAGCTTGACAGGGCGAACAGATACGCAGTATTTT. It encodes CASSLTGRTDTQYF. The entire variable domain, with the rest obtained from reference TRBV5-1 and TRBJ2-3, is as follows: KAGVTQTPRYLIKTRGQQVTLSCSPISGHRSVSWYQQTPGQGLQFLFEYFSETQRNKGNFPGRFSGRQFSNSRSEMNVSTLELGDSALYLCASSLTGRTDTQYFGPGTRLTVL.

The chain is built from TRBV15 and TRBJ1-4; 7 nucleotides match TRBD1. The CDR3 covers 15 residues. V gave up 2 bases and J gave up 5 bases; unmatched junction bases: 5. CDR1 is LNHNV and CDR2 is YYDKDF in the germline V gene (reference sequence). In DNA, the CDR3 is TGTGCCACCAGCAGAAATCAGGGGGGAAATGAAAAACTGTTTTTT. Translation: CATSRNQGGNEKLFF.

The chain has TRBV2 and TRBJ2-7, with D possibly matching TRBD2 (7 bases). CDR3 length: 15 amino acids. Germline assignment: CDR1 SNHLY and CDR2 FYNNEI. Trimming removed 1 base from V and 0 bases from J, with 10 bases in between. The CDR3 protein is CASSEGGGSSYEQYF. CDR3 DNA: TGTGCCAGCAGTGAAGGCGGGGGCAGCTCCTACGAGCAGTACTTC.

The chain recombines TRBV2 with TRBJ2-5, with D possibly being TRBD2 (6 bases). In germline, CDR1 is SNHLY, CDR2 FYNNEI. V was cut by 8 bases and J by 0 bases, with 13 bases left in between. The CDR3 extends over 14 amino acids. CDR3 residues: CASDGSGNQETQYF. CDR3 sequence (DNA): TGTGCCAGCGATGGTAGCGGAAACCAAGAGACCCAGTACTTC.